The T cell receptor (beta chain) described here comes from a study of T cells in tumors after PD-1 blockade (dated by TCRdb to the late 2010s). For the wider study: Patients with prior checkpoint blockade, systemic immunosuppressant use, or recent radiotherapy or other anti-cancer therapy within 4 weeks were excluded. Pembrolizumab 200 mg every 3 weeks or cemiplimab 350 mg every 2 weeks was administered to patients. Ongoing daily vismodegib 150 mg was also given to a subset of patients during anti-PD-1 treatment. Using site-matched tumors from BCC or SCC patients sampled before and after anti-PD-1 therapy, the study carried out paired single-cell RNA and TCR sequencing. An average of approximately 27,000 TCR templates (range about 500-99,264) and 6,041 unique clonotypes was obtained for tumor samples, about 18-fold deeper than single-cell TCR sequencing. Clinical response was assessed using RECIST version 1.1. What the study reported, not specific to this receptor: Where the novel T cell clones came from was not identified, and possible sources could include lymphoid organs or rare unexpanded clones inside the tumor or in the tumor periphery. About 40% of TCR clonotypes from the tumor were detected in blood, and certain novel exhausted tumor clones were present in blood collected before treatment, which suggests recruitment from the periphery. Clonal replacement was observed only between pre- and post-treatment samples and not between two pre-treatment samples, a pattern that was regarded as arguing against biopsy timing or location artifacts. Exhausted CD8+ clones expanded after therapy were mostly novel clonotypes undetected pre-treatment, suggesting clonal replacement rather than reinvigoration of pre-existing clones.

About this clone: Its antigen specificity is not known. Base-call qualities are not available, and no considerably larger clone is one nucleotide away.

The CDR3 sequence holds 13 residues, the cysteine and phenylalanine included. Solely the CDR3 DNA is kept, with 39 bases framed from the first base. CDR1 and CDR2 are drawn from the germline V gene: SGHTA, FQGNSA. V is clipped by 6 bases and J by 4 bases, and the sequence between their germline boundaries is 12 bases long. This specimen's time point label, per the study, means: second of two pre-therapy site-matched biopsies about 8 weeks apart. The tumor biopsies were site-matched, meaning the biopsies were taken from the same primary tumor before and after PD-1 blockade. For bulk TCRbeta sequencing, genomic DNA was extracted from tumor biopsies or peripheral blood, and input amounts ranged from about 550 ng to 6,004 ng. To detect rare clonotypes with greater sensitivity than single-cell TCR sequencing, bulk TCRbeta sequencing was done on the leftover biopsy material. Every patient had histologically proven advanced or metastatic basal or squamous cell carcinoma and was a poor candidate for surgical resection. The basal cell carcinoma cohort comprised eleven to twelve patients, of whom roughly eight had bulk tumor TCR sequencing. Fresh biopsies came from the site of the primary tumor, and part of the tissue was kept in RNAlater for exome and bulk TCR sequencing.

Deep TCRbeta sequencing was performed with the immunoSEQ platform. From the authors' description of their analysis: Only productive rearrangements were exported from the immunoSEQ Analyzer for further analysis. A two-sided binomial test with a Bonferroni-corrected P below 0.01 was used to call clones that significantly expanded or contracted between timepoints. T cell phenotypes were assigned to bulk TCRbeta clonotypes by matching to single-cell RNA+TCR-seq clones sharing the same TCRbeta sequence. Clone enrichment in tumor was computed as tumor frequency divided by PBMC frequency from bulk TCR sequencing. GLIPH was used to group TCRs into specificity groups, clusters of distinct TCRs likely recognizing common antigens via shared CDR3 motifs. TCRdb retrieved this table from immuneACCESS and kept in-frame rearrangements only. Not all clones are present; in checked studies, unresolved V genes account for under half, and no reason is known for the remainder. Clone size and the V and J calls come from that table; the DNA yielded D and trimming. A total of approximately 2,000 clones appear in this sample, approximately 74% of them only once. The ten largest clones represent roughly 13% of the sample.

Recombination connected TRBV7-2 to TRBJ1-2; TRBD1 is possibly the D segment (6 matching bases). This TCR was recovered from a human donor with basal cell carcinoma. Sequences were derived from tumor tissue, sampled before anti-PD-1 treatment. The CDR3 protein is CASSWDNVYGYTF. The nucleotides are TGTGCCAGCAGTTGGGACAACGTCTATGGCTACACCTTC.